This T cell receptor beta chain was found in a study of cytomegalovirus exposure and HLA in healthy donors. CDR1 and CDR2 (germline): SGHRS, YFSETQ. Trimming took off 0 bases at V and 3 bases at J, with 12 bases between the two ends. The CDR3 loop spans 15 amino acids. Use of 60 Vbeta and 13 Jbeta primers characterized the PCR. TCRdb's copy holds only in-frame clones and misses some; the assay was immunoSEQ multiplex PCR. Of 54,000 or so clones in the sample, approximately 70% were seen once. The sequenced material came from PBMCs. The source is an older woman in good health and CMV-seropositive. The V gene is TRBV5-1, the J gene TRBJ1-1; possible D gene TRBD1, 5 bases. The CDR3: CASSLAPRADTEAFF. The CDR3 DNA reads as TGCGCCAGCAGCTTGGCGCCCAGGGCGGACACTGAAGCTTTCTTT.